This TCR beta chain was profiled in a study of CD8+CD57+ T cells in acquired aplastic anemia. This clonotype was observed many times. Template material for TCR beta VDJ and CDR3 profiling consisted of genomic DNA. Each CDR3 protein is one row after TCRdb ran MiXCR on the reads. In the table there are about 220,000 distinct CDR3 sequences, roughly 33% of which are singletons. Trimming removed 5 bases from V and 3 bases from J, with 22 bases in between. There are 18 residues in the CDR3. Germline CDR1 LNHDA, CDR2 SQIVND (reference sequence). Sequences were obtained from sorted CD4+, CD8+, or CD8+CD57+ T cells (not recorded which) from PBMCs. The TCR was taken from a human donor in good health, serving as a control. This chain links TRBV19 with TRBJ2-2; D call uncertain. CDR3 region: CASSSPLGGQVDTGELFF. Written as DNA, the CDR3 is TGTGCCAGTAGTTCACCTCTCGGTGGCCAGGTTGACACCGGGGAGCTGTTTTTT.